This T cell receptor beta chain stems from a study of cytotoxic CD8 clonotypes in ibrutinib-treated CLL. Trimming cost V 4 bases and J 1 base, with 7 bases left between them. This CDR3 is 13 amino acids long. Germline-derived CDR1 and CDR2 are PRHDT and FYEKMQ (reference sequence). On this clone: What it binds is not known.

Study-wide points: At ibrutinib response, clonality increased, and at progression it declined back toward baseline.

Sequencing was performed with immunoSEQ multiplex PCR; in TCRdb, only in-frame clones are kept and a portion is missing. The data show approximately 100,000 clones, approximately 78% seen once. The sequenced sample was PBMCs, obtained after 12 months of ibrutinib treatment. The chain combines TRBV13 with TRBJ1-1, with D unclear. The receptor was derived from a human donor with chronic lymphocytic leukemia. The CDR3 here is CASSSLRNTEAFF. In DNA form, the CDR3 reads TGTGCCAGCAGCTCCCTAAGGAACACTGAAGCTTTCTTT. The full variable domain, rest sourced from reference TRBV13 and TRBJ1-1, is AAGVIQSPRHLIKEKRETATLKCYPIPRHDTVYWYQQGPGQDPQFLISFYEKMQSDKGSIPDRFSAQQFSDYHSELNMSSLELGDSALYFCASSSLRNTEAFFGQGTRLTVV.